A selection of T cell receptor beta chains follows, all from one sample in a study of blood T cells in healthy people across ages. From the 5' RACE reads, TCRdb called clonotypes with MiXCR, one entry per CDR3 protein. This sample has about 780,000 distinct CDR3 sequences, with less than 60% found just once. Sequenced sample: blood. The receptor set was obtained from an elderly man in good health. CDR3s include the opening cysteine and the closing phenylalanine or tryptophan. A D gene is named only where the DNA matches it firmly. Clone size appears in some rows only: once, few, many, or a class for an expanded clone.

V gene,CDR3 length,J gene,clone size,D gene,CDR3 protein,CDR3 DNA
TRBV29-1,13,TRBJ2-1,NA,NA,CSAAETVGNEQFF,TGCAGCGCTGCGGAGACAGTGGGTAATGAGCAGTTCTTC
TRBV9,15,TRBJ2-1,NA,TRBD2,CASSVETSGRHEQFF,TGTGCCAGCAGCGTAGAAACTAGCGGGAGACATGAGCAGTTCTTC
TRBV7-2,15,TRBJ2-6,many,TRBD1,CASSWTGAGANVLTF,TGTGCCAGCAGCTGGACAGGGGCTGGGGCCAACGTCCTGACTTTC
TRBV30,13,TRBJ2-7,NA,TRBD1,CACRTGWTYEQYF,TGTGCCTGCCGGACAGGGTGGACCTACGAGCAGTACTTC
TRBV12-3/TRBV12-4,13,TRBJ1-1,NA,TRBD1,CASRRQGHAEAFF,TGTGCCAGCCGAAGACAGGGGCACGCTGAAGCTTTCTTT
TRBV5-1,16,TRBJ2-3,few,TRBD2,CASSTLAGGPTDTQYF,TGCGCCAGCAGCACCCTAGCGGGAGGGCCCACAGATACGCAGTATTTT
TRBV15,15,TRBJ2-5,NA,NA,CATSRDRTATETQYF,TGTGCCACCAGCAGAGATAGAACAGCGACGGAGACCCAGTACTTC
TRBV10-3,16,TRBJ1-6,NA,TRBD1,CAISDSPGQLNSPLHF,TGTGCCATCAGTGATTCCCCGGGACAGTTGAATTCACCCCTCCACTTT
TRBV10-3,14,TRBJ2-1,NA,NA,CAISESGGVDEQFF,TGTGCCATCAGTGAGTCAGGAGGGGTGGATGAGCAGTTCTTC
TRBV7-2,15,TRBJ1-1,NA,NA,CASSLARGVNTEAFF,TGTGCCAGCAGCCTCGCGAGGGGCGTAAACACTGAAGCTTTCTTT
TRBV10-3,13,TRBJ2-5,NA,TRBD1,CAISNRGQETQYF,TGTGCCATCAGTAACAGGGGCCAAGAGACCCAGTACTTC